The 8 T cell receptor beta chains given below trace back to one sample, sequenced in a study of beta chain features in type 1 diabetes. The whole isolated RNA underwent reverse transcription, so sequencing captured expressed TCRB transcripts. Produced via immunoSEQ multiplex PCR; TCRdb's table is partial and in-frame only. The sample yields 400,000 to 450,000 clones, approximately 15% seen once. The sequenced material came from naive CD4+ T cells from blood. The receptors were gathered from a man aged 25 to 40 in good health.

This chain uses TRBV10-3 with TRBJ2-7; 7 nucleotides line up with TRBD1. Germline CDR1 reads ENHRY; CDR2 reads SYGVKD. The junction had 3 bases not matched to a gene; V was cut back by 5 bases and J by 5 bases. This CDR3 region has 12 residues. The CDR3 region is CAISRDSNEQYF. CDR3 DNA sequence: TGTGCCATCAGTAGGGACAGCAACGAGCAGTACTTC.

The rearrangement joins TRBV7-2 to TRBJ2-1; no clear D gene. The germline V gene has CDR1 SGHTA and CDR2 FQGNSA. This CDR3 region has 12 residues. The ends were cut back, 8 bases at V and 6 bases at J, with 11 bases in the middle. The DNA for the CDR3 is TGTGCCAGCTCCAGCGTGGGCAATGAGCAGTTCTTC. Translation gives CASSSVGNEQFF.

The chain carries TRBV30 and TRBJ1-2; D remains unclear. Germline CDR1 GTSNPN, CDR2 SVGIG (reference sequence). V lost 2 bases, J lost 4 bases, and 20 bases lay in between. This CDR3 contains 16 residues. CDR3 protein: CAWSFMGATSPYGYTF. CDR3 in DNA: TGTGCCTGGAGTTTCATGGGAGCCACGTCGCCCTATGGCTACACCTTC.

This chain uses TRBV6-5 with TRBJ2-3; D remains unclear. Trimming took off 2 bases at V and 0 bases at J, with 9 bases between the two ends. The CDR3 contains 15 residues. Looked up from germline, CDR1 is MNHEY and CDR2 is SVGAGI. The CDR3 protein is CASSYTTSSTDTQYF. The CDR3 region has the DNA TGTGCCAGCAGTTACACGACTTCTAGCACAGATACGCAGTATTTT.

The gene calls are TRBV29-1 and TRBJ1-4; D not certain. Germline V gene lookup returns CDR1 SQVTM and CDR2 ANQGSEA. V was cut by 4 bases and J by 2 bases, with 11 bases left in between. CDR3 length: 14 amino acids. The CDR3 loop is CSVGRGATNEKLFF. CDR3 sequence (DNA): TGCAGCGTTGGTCGGGGTGCCACTAATGAAAAACTGTTTTTT. Full variable domain (outside the CDR3, taken from reference TRBV29-1 and TRBJ1-4): SAVISQKPSRDICQRGTSLTIQCQVDSQVTMMFWYRQQPGQSLTLIATANQGSEATYESGFVIDKFPISRPNLTFSTLTVSNMSPEDSSIYLCSVGRGATNEKLFFGSGTQLSVL.

This clone showed up just a few times. V gene TRBV7-9 combines with J gene TRBJ1-1, with 7 bases that match TRBD1. The CDR3 runs to 16 residues. Germline V lookup: CDR1 SEHNR, CDR2 FQNEAQ (reference sequence). V lost 5 bases and J lost 3; bases outside the gene matches: 12. DNA for the CDR3: TGTGCCAGCAGCCTTGGACAGGTGAAGATGTACACTGAAGCTTTCTTT. Residues: CASSLGQVKMYTEAFF.

The chain is built from TRBV7-6 and TRBJ2-3; D unclear. V lost 0 bases to trimming and J lost 6 bases, with 10 bases between them. Looked up from germline, CDR1 is SGHVS and CDR2 is FNYEAQ. This CDR3 is 14 amino acids long. As DNA, the CDR3 is TGTGCCAGCAGCTTAGCGACCCCCGCGGATACGCAGTATTTT. Protein: CASSLATPADTQYF.

This clone was seen a few times. The V call is TRBV29-1, the J call TRBJ1-5; a possible D gene is TRBD1 (5 bases). Between the trimmed V and J ends, which lost 4 bases and 13 bases, there was a span of 17 bases. The CDR3 spans 12 residues. The germline CDR1 and CDR2 sequences are SQVTM and ANQGSEA. The CDR3 sequence: CSVGELSGRQHF. Written as DNA, the CDR3 is TGCAGCGTTGGCGAACTCTCGGGACGGCAGCATTTT.